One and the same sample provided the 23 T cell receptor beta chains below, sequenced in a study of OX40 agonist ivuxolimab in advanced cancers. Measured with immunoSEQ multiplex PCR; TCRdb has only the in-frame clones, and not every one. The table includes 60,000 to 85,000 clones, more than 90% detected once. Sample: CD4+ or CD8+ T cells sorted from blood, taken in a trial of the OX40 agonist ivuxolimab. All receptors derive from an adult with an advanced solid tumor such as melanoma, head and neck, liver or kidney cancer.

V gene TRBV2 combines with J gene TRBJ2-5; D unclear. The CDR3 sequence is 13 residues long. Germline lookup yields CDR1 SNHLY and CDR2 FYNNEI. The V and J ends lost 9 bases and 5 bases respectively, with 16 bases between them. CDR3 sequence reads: CASAWQMEETQYF. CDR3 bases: TGTGCCAGTGCATGGCAGATGGAGGAGACCCAGTACTTC.

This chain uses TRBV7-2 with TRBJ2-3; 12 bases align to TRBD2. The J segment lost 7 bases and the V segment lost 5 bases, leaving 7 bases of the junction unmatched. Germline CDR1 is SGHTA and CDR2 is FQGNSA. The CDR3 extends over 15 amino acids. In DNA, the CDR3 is TGTGCCAGCAGCCCCCGACTAGCGGGAGAATATACGCAGTATTTT. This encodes CASSPRLAGEYTQYF.

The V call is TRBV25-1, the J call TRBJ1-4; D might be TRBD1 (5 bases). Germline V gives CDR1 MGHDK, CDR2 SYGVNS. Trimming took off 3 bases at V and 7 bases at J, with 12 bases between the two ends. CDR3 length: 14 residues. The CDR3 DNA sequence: TGTGCCAGCAGTGAGCCGCCCCAGGGTGAAAAACTGTTTTTT. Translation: CASSEPPQGEKLFF.

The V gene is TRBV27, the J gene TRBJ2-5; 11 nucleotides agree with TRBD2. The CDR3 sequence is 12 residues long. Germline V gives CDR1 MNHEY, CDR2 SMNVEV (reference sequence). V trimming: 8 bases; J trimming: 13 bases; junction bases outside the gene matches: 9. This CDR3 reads CASRSSGGVRYF. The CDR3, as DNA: TGTGCCAGCCGGAGTAGCGGGGGGGTTCGGTACTTC.

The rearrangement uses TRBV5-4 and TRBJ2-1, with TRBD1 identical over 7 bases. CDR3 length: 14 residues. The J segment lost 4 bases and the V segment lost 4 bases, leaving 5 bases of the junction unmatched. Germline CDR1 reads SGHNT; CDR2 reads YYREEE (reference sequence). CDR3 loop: CASSPRDRYNEQFF. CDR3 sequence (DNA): TGTGCCAGCAGCCCCCGGGACAGATACAATGAGCAGTTCTTC.

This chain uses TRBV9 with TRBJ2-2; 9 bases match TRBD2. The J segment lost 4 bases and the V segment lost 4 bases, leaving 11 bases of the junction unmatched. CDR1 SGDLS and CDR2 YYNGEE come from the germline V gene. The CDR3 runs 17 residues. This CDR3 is CASSSRGSGSTTGELFF. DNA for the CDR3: TGTGCCAGCAGCTCCCGAGGTAGCGGGAGTACCACCGGGGAGCTGTTTTTT.

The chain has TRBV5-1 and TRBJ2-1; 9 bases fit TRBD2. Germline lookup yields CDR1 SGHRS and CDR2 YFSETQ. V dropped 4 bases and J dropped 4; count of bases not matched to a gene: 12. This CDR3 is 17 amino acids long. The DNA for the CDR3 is TGCGCCAGCAGCGTCGGGTCAATAGCGGGGGCATACAATGAGCAGTTCTTC. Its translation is CASSVGSIAGAYNEQFF.

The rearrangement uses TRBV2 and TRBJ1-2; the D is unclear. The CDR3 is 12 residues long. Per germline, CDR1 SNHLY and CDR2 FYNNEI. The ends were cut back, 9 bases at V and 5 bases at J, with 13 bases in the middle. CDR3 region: CASIDTRYGYTF. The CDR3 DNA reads TGTGCCAGTATAGACACCCGATATGGCTACACCTTC.

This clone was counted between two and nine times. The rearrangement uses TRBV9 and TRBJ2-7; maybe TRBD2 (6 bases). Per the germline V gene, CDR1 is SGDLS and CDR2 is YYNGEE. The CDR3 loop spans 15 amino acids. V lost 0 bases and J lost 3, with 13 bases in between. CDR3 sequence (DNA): TGTGCCAGCAGCGTAGGTGACGGGAGTTTCTACGAGCAGTACTTC. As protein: CASSVGDGSFYEQYF.

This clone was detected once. CDR3 region: CASQGFGYTF. The CDR3 nucleotides are TGTGCCAGCCAGGGATTTGGCTACACCTTC. The rearrangement links TRBV28 to TRBJ1-2; weak D call: TRBD1 (5 bases). With 8 bases removed from V and 7 bases from J, the gap between germline ends came to 8 bases. This CDR3 comprises 10 residues. Germline V gene lookup returns CDR1 MDHEN and CDR2 SYDVKM.

The chain's CDR3 is CAIDLRGSTDTQYF. The CDR3 region has the DNA TGTGCCATCGACCTTCGCGGGAGCACAGATACGCAGTATTTT. This sequence joins TRBV2 and TRBJ2-3; D is perhaps TRBD2 (5 bases). Trimming took 10 bases from V and 0 from J, leaving 14 bases between them. Germline lookup yields CDR1 SNHLY and CDR2 FYNNEI. The CDR3 length is 14 residues.

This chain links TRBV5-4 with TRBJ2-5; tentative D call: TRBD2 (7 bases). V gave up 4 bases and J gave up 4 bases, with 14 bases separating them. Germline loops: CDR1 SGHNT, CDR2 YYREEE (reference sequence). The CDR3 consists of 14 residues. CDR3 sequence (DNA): TGTGCCAGCAGCCGGGACACGGGGGGAGAGACCCAGTACTTC. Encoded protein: CASSRDTGGETQYF.

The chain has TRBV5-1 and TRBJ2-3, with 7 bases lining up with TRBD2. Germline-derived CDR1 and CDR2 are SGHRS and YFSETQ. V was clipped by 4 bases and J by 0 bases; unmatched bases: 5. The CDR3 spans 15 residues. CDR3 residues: CASSIQGGSTDTQYF. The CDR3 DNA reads TGCGCCAGCAGCATTCAGGGAGGGAGCACAGATACGCAGTATTTT.

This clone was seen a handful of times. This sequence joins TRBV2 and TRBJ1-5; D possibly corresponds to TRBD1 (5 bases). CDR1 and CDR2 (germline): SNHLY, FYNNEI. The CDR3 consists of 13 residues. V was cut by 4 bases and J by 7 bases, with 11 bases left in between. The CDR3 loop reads CASSGAGRQPQHF. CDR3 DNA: TGTGCCAGCAGTGGAGCAGGGCGGCAGCCCCAGCATTTT.

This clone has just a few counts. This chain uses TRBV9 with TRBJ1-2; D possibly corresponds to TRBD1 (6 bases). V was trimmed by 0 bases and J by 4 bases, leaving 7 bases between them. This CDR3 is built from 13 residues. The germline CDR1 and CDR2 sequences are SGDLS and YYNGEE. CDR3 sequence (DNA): TGTGCCAGCAGCGTAGAAGGGGGCTATGGCTACACCTTC. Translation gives CASSVEGGYGYTF.

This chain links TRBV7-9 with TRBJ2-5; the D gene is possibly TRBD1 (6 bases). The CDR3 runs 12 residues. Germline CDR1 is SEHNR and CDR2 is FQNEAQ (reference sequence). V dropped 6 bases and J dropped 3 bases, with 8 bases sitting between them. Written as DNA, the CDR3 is TGTGCCAGCAGGGACAGAGAAGAGACCCAGTACTTC. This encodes CASRDREETQYF.

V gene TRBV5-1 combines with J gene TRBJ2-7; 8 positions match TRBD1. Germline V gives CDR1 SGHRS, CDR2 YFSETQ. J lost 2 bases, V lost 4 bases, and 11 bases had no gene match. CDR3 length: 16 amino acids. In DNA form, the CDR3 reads TGCGCCAGCAGCGGAATAGGACAGGGACCCACCTACGAGCAGTACTTC. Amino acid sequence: CASSGIGQGPTYEQYF.

The CDR3 reads CASSMGNRQETQYF. The CDR3 DNA is TGTGCCAGTAGTATGGGAAACAGACAAGAGACCCAGTACTTC. This chain joins TRBV19 and TRBJ2-5; the D is unclear. Germline V gene lookup returns CDR1 LNHDA and CDR2 SQIVND (reference sequence). Trimming pared 3 bases from V and 2 bases from J, leaving 10 bases between. This CDR3 has 14 amino acids.

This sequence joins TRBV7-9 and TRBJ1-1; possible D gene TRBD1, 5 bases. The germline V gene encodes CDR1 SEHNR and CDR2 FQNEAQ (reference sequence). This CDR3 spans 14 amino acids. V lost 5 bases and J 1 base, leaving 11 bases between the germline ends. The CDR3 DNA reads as TGTGCCAGCAGCCATAGCCAGGGGAACACTGAAGCTTTCTTT. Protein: CASSHSQGNTEAFF. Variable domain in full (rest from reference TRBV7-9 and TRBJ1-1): DTGVSQNPRHKITKRGQNVTFRCDPISEHNRLYWYRQTLGQGPEFLTYFQNEAQLEKSRLLSDRFSAERPKGSFSTLEIQRTEQGDSAMYLCASSHSQGNTEAFFGQGTRLTVV.

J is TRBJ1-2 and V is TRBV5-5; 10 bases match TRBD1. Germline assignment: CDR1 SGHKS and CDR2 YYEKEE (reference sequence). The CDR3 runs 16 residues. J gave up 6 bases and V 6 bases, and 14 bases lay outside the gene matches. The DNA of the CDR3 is TGTGCCAGCATCCTTGCTGTAGGGACAGGGGTAGATGGCTACACCTTC. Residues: CASILAVGTGVDGYTF.

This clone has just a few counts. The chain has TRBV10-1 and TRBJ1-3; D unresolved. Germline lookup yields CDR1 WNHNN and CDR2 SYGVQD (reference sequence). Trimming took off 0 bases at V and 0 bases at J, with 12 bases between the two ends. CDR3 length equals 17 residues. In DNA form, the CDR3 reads TGCGCCAGCAGTGAGTCGATGGTCGGAAGCTCTGGAAACACCATATATTTT. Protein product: CASSESMVGSSGNTIYF.

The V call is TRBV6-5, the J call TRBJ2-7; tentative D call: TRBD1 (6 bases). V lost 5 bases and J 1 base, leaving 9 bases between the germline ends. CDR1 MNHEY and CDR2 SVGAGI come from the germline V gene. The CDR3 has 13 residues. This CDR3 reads CASSADRSYEQYF. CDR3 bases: TGTGCCAGCAGTGCAGACAGGTCCTACGAGCAGTACTTC.

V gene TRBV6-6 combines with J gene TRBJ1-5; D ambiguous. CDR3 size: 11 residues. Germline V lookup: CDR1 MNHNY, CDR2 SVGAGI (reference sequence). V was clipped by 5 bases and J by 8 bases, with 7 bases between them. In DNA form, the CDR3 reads TGTGCCAGCAGTCCCGGGGAGCCCCAGCATTTT. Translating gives CASSPGEPQHF.